Listed here is a single T cell receptor beta chain. The repertoire was sequenced with immunoSEQ multiplex PCR; TCRdb's copy has only in-frame clones and lacks some. The sample lists about 81,000 clones; approximately 96% were seen once. This record belongs to a study of technical replicates of blood from a few donors. The CDR3 length is 13 residues. V was trimmed by 7 bases and J by 1 base, leaving 10 bases between them. The rearrangement uses TRBV5-3 and TRBJ2-3; perhaps TRBD2 as D (5 bases). TRBV5-3 qualifies as an ORF whose function is uncertain. Material: T cells isolated from PBMCs. The clonotype comes from a human donor in good health. The DNA for the CDR3 is TGTGCCAGACGAGAGGAGGGCACAGATACGCAGTATTTT. It encodes CARREEGTDTQYF.